This T cell receptor beta chain was sequenced during a study of cytomegalovirus exposure and HLA in healthy donors. Study-wide findings and caveats: An Asian-associated ancestry cluster reportedly showed fewer N-insertions than the roughly 670-donor mean in a later analysis.

The V gene's germline CDR1 is LNHDA and CDR2 SQIVND (reference sequence). The length of the CDR3 is 15 residues. Trimming removed 6 bases at V and 1 base at J, with 13 bases between. Concerning this clone itself: Its target is unknown.

Healthy bone marrow donors supplied every sample. In the PCR, 60 Vbeta and 13 Jbeta primers were used. Measured with immunoSEQ multiplex PCR; TCRdb has only the in-frame clones, and not every one. The sample carries about 120,000 clones, more than 60% recorded once. The chain employs TRBV19 and TRBJ1-5; tentatively, D is TRBD1 (5 bases). Sequencing used PBMCs. This clonotype originated in a woman aged 40 to 49 in good health and CMV-seropositive. CDR3 in amino acids: CASSEQEWSNQPQHF. CDR3 DNA sequence: TGTGCCAGTAGCGAACAGGAATGGAGCAATCAGCCCCAGCATTTT.